Presented here are 27 T cell receptor beta chains from one specimen sequenced in a study of T-cell memory formation after mild COVID-19. TCRdb called the 5' RACE reads again in MiXCR, with one record for every CDR3 protein. In the table there are about 430,000 distinct CDR3 sequences, about a sixth of which are singletons. Sequencing was done on a sample of PBMCs or a T cell subset sorted from them (not recorded which). Source of these receptors: a young man who had mild COVID-19 (a few samples of this study predate the infection). Cell type and time point are not known.

This clonotype occurred a few times. This rearrangement joins TRBV28 to TRBJ2-3; D unresolved. Per germline, CDR1 MDHEN and CDR2 SYDVKM. The CDR3 has 12 amino acids. V was clipped by 6 bases and J by 4 bases, with 8 bases between them. This CDR3 reads CASSRYADTQYF. CDR3 in DNA: TGTGCCAGCAGCCGGTACGCAGATACGCAGTATTTT.

The V and J genes are TRBV4-1 and TRBJ2-1, with D unclear. Trimming removed 0 bases from V and 0 bases from J, with 6 bases in between. Germline assignment: CDR1 MGHRA and CDR2 YSYEKL. The CDR3 is made up of 15 amino acids. The CDR3 coding sequence is TGCGCCAGCAGCCAAGAGCGCCGCTCCTACAATGAGCAGTTCTTC. It translates to CASSQERRSYNEQFF.

This chain connects TRBV10-3 to TRBJ1-5; TRBD1 is a possible D gene (5 bases). CDR1 is ENHRY, CDR2 SYGVKD, per germline. V was pared by 10 bases and J by 0 bases, with 13 bases between. The CDR3 covers 14 residues. CDR3 DNA sequence: TGTGCCACCGGGGGTCTCAATAGCAATCAGCCCCAGCATTTT. Translating gives CATGGLNSNQPQHF.

The gene calls are TRBV5-1 and TRBJ1-1; D unclear. The CDR3 spans 13 residues. In germline, CDR1 is SGHRS, CDR2 YFSETQ. The V end lost 7 bases, the J end lost 1 base, and 11 bases lay between the germline ends. DNA of the CDR3: TGCGCCAGCGGGGTGTTGCGGAACACTGAAGCTTTCTTT. Its protein product is CASGVLRNTEAFF.

A few counts support this clonotype. The chain uses TRBV7-6 and TRBJ2-1; D uncertain. The V end lost 4 bases, the J end lost 10 bases, and 8 bases lay between the germline ends. Germline V gene data show CDR1 as SGHVS and CDR2 as FNYEAQ. The CDR3 runs 11 residues. CDR3 DNA sequence: TGTGCCAGCAGCTCGCGAACCGAGCAGTTCTTC. Translating gives CASSSRTEQFF. Using reference TRBV7-6 and TRBJ2-1 for the parts outside the CDR3, the full variable domain is GAGVSQSPRYKVTKRGQDVALRCDPISGHVSLYWYRQALGQGPEFLTYFNYEAQQDKSGLPNDRFSAERPEGSISTLTIQRTEQRDSAMYRCASSSRTEQFFGPGTRLTVL.

The J gene is TRBJ2-2, the V gene TRBV4-3, with 11 bases matching TRBD2. The germline V gene encodes CDR1 LGHNA and CDR2 YSLEER. The J segment lost 7 bases and the V segment lost 0 bases, leaving 10 bases of the junction unmatched. This CDR3 comprises 18 residues. The DNA of the CDR3 is TGCGCCAGCAGCCAAGATCGGATAGCGGGGGGGCTAGGCGGGGAGCTGTTTTTT. It translates to CASSQDRIAGGLGGELFF.

This clonotype turned up a few times. The chain joins TRBV19 to TRBJ1-5; possible D gene TRBD1, 6 bases. The CDR3 sequence is 14 residues long. V dropped 3 bases and J dropped 5 bases, with 11 bases sitting between them. The germline V gene encodes CDR1 LNHDA and CDR2 SQIVND (reference sequence). For the CDR3, the DNA is TGTGCCAGTAGTATTCTGGCAGGGGATCAGCCCCAGCATTTT. This codes for CASSILAGDQPQHF.

This clonotype appeared a few times. The V gene is TRBV5-1, the J gene TRBJ1-2; D is ambiguous. This CDR3 spans 14 amino acids. Deletions cut 4 bases from V and 3 bases from J, with 13 bases between. Germline V CDR1 and CDR2: SGHRS, YFSETQ. CDR3 in amino acids: CASSHSAGDYGYTF. The DNA of the CDR3 is TGCGCCAGCAGCCATAGTGCTGGCGACTATGGCTACACCTTC.

This clonotype appeared a few times. V gene TRBV20-1 combines with J gene TRBJ1-1; no clear D gene. Germline CDR1 reads DFQATT; CDR2 reads SNEGSKA (reference sequence). The CDR3 runs 15 residues. Deletions cut 0 bases from V and 0 bases from J, with 11 bases between. CDR3 sequence reads: CSARDIGLLNTEAFF. CDR3 sequence (DNA): TGCAGTGCTAGAGATATAGGGCTGTTGAACACTGAAGCTTTCTTT.

In this sample, this clonotype turned up a few times. This chain's CDR3 is CASSHIQGAYGNTIYF. DNA of the CDR3: TGCGCCAGCAGCCACATACAGGGGGCCTATGGAAACACCATATATTTT. The gene calls are TRBV4-1 and TRBJ1-3; 9 bases align to TRBD1. CDR3 size: 16 residues. The germline V gene encodes CDR1 MGHRA and CDR2 YSYEKL. Losses at the gene ends were 3 bases for V and 3 bases for J; bases not matched to a gene: 6.

This clonotype was recorded a few times. The chain couples TRBV5-5 to TRBJ2-4; possible D gene TRBD2, 6 bases. The CDR3 is 14 amino acids. V lost 4 bases to trimming and J lost 5 bases, with 13 bases between them. Germline CDR1 reads SGHKS; CDR2 reads YYEKEE (reference sequence). CDR3 nucleotide sequence: TGTGCCAGCAGCCCAGTTTCGGGGGAAAACATTCAGTACTTC. It translates to CASSPVSGENIQYF.

This clonotype appeared a few times. The CDR3 nucleotides read TGTGCCAGCAGCTTTAATAGCGGGGGGGTAGAGACCCAGTACTTC. It yields the protein CASSFNSGGVETQYF. J is TRBJ2-5 and V is TRBV7-3, with 11 bases that match TRBD2. CDR1 is SGHTA, CDR2 FQGTGA, per germline. There are 15 residues in the CDR3. Trimming removed 3 bases from V and 4 bases from J; junction bases left unmatched: 4. The whole variable domain, remainder taken from reference TRBV7-3 and TRBJ2-5, is GAGVSQTPSNKVTEKGKYVELRCDPISGHTALYWYRQSLGQGPEFLIYFQGTGAADDSGLPNDRFFAVRPEGSVSTLKIQRTERGDSAVYLCASSFNSGGVETQYFGPGTRLLVL.

The V call is TRBV15, the J call TRBJ2-1; the match to TRBD1 covers 8 bases. Per the germline V gene, CDR1 is LNHNV and CDR2 is YYDKDF (reference sequence). This CDR3 contains 15 residues. V was clipped by 4 bases and J by 6 bases; unmatched bases: 8. Here the CDR3 DNA reads TGTGCCACCAGCATTGGCAGGGGGCCTTTCAATGAGCAGTTCTTC. Residues: CATSIGRGPFNEQFF.

V is TRBV7-9 and J is TRBJ1-2, with D unclear. The CDR3 spans 13 residues. Germline values: CDR1 SEHNR, CDR2 FQNEAQ (reference sequence). V lost 6 bases and J lost 7, with 15 bases in between. This chain's CDR3 is CASSLDGFGGYTF. CDR3 DNA sequence: TGTGCCAGCAGTTTGGACGGCTTCGGTGGCTACACCTTC. The whole variable domain, remainder taken from reference TRBV7-9 and TRBJ1-2, is DTGVSQNPRHKITKRGQNVTFRCDPISEHNRLYWYRQTLGQGPEFLTYFQNEAQLEKSRLLSDRFSAERPKGSFSTLEIQRTEQGDSAMYLCASSLDGFGGYTFGSGTRLTVV.

The genes are TRBV4-3 and TRBJ1-1, with D perhaps TRBD1 (6 bases). The length of the CDR3 is 16 residues. The germline V gene encodes CDR1 LGHNA and CDR2 YSLEER. V was cut by 4 bases and J by 3 bases, with 18 bases left in between. Here the CDR3 DNA reads TGCGCCAGCAGCCCCCTGCGGACAGAAAGCTACACTGAAGCTTTCTTT. It is translated as CASSPLRTESYTEAFF.

In this sample, this clonotype turned up many times. The V call is TRBV7-3, the J call TRBJ1-2, with 7 positions matching TRBD1. The CDR3 is 13 residues long. Trimming at V came to 1 base and at J to 4 bases, leaving 0 bases not matched to a gene. In germline, CDR1 is SGHTA, CDR2 FQGTGA. Here the CDR3 DNA reads TGTGCCAGCAGCTTAAGGGACAGCTATGGCTACACCTTC. It encodes CASSLRDSYGYTF.

The chain links TRBV24-1 to TRBJ2-2; D may be TRBD2 (5 bases). Trimming stripped 3 bases from V and 5 bases from J, with 18 bases between. This CDR3 has 17 residues. Germline-derived CDR1 and CDR2 are KGHDR and SFDVKD. The CDR3 coding sequence is TGTGCCACCAGTGATGCGGAAGGGAGCGGCGAAACCGGGGAGCTGTTTTTT. Amino acids: CATSDAEGSGETGELFF.

V gene TRBV20-1 combines with J gene TRBJ1-1; TRBD1 is a possible D gene (6 bases). Trimming shortened V by 0 bases and J by 3 bases, and 14 bases separated the two germline ends. Germline assignment: CDR1 DFQATT and CDR2 SNEGSKA (reference sequence). The CDR3 is 15 residues long. The CDR3 reads CSAREDRGRDTEAFF. The CDR3 DNA reads as TGCAGTGCTAGAGAGGATAGGGGGAGGGACACTGAAGCTTTCTTT.

This clonotype has a count of ten or more. The rearrangement uses TRBV24-1 and TRBJ2-5; perhaps TRBD1 as D (6 bases). V was pared by 9 bases and J by 0 bases, with 10 bases between. The CDR3 sequence is 13 residues long. Germline CDR1 KGHDR, CDR2 SFDVKD. The CDR3 region is CATRWDNQETQYF. CDR3 bases: TGTGCCACCCGCTGGGACAACCAAGAGACCCAGTACTTC.

The chain recombines TRBV7-9 with TRBJ2-1, with 7 bases matching TRBD2. Germline CDR1 reads SEHNR; CDR2 reads FQNEAQ (reference sequence). The CDR3 has 16 amino acids. Trimming took 3 bases from V and 4 from J; bases not matched to a gene: 9. This chain's CDR3 is CASSLLMSSGYNEQFF. CDR3 nucleotides: TGTGCCAGCAGCTTGTTGATGTCTAGCGGATACAATGAGCAGTTCTTC.

The chain couples TRBV7-8 to TRBJ2-1; D is unclear. Germline-derived CDR1 and CDR2 are SGHVS and FQNEAQ. Trimming took off 6 bases at V and 10 bases at J, with 10 bases between the two ends. CDR3 length: 11 amino acids. The CDR3 is CASRSPSEQFF. CDR3 in DNA: TGTGCCAGCAGATCCCCATCCGAGCAGTTCTTC.

This sequence joins TRBV7-8 and TRBJ2-1; 8 nucleotides align to TRBD1. This CDR3 is built from 16 residues. Trimming at V came to 6 bases and at J to 0 bases, leaving 7 bases not matched to a gene. The germline V gene has CDR1 SGHVS and CDR2 FQNEAQ. The CDR3 reads CASRGWTGSSYNEQFF. Written as DNA, the CDR3 is TGTGCCAGCAGGGGGTGGACAGGGAGCTCCTACAATGAGCAGTTCTTC.

A few counts support this clonotype. CDR3 loop: CASTQQGYGYTF. CDR3 coding DNA: TGTGCCAGCACTCAACAGGGCTATGGCTACACCTTC. This sequence joins TRBV12-3 or TRBV12-4 and TRBJ1-2; D perhaps matches TRBD1 (6 bases). V was clipped by 7 bases and J by 4 bases, with 10 bases between them. This CDR3 has 12 residues.

Ten or more counts support this clonotype. The junction does not match germline at one end; this may be a read error. This chain links TRBV7-2 with TRBJ1-2; D call uncertain. The CDR3 totals 11 residues. The germline CDR1 and CDR2 sequences are SGHTA and FQGNSA. The DNA of the CDR3 is TGTGCCAGCGGCTTCCACTATGGCTACACCTTC. This sequence encodes CASGFHYGYTF.

This clonotype occurred once. For the CDR3, the DNA is TGTGCCAGCAGTTACTCGTTGGGGACCCCGCGAAAACTGTTTTTT. As protein: CASSYSLGTPRKLFF. The V call is TRBV6-5, the J call TRBJ1-4, with TRBD1 as a possible D gene (5 bases). V shed 0 bases and J shed 10 bases, with 15 bases lying between them. Germline V gene lookup returns CDR1 MNHEY and CDR2 SVGAGI. The CDR3 covers 15 residues.

V is TRBV6-5 and J is TRBJ2-4, with 7 bases identical to TRBD2. Germline V gives CDR1 MNHEY, CDR2 SVGAGI. The V segment lost 1 base and the J segment 0 bases; nucleotides outside the gene matches: 3. CDR3 size: 16 residues. CDR3 sequence reads: CASSYLGGGAKNIQYF. The DNA of the CDR3 is TGTGCCAGCAGTTACTTAGGCGGGGGAGCCAAAAACATTCAGTACTTC.

This chain connects TRBV7-6 to TRBJ2-5; D is possibly TRBD1 (6 bases). Germline V gene sequence: CDR1 SGHVS, CDR2 FNYEAQ. Trimming took 7 bases from V and 7 from J, leaving 19 bases between them. The CDR3 consists of 14 residues. The CDR3 loop is CASTLGRGQGTQYF. DNA of the CDR3: TGTGCCAGCACCCTGGGCAGGGGTCAGGGGACCCAGTACTTC.